This passage covers 24 T cell receptor beta chains from one sample sequenced in a study of blood T cell repertoires in COVID-19. Method: immunoSEQ multiplex PCR; TCRdb's copy keeps in-frame clones and lacks some. The sample holds about 300,000 clones; 87% are singletons and the top ten take around 2.1%. Sequencing was performed on peripheral blood. The receptors come from a man aged 18 to 30 with active or convalescent COVID-19.

The V gene is TRBV5-1, the J gene TRBJ1-6; D remains ambiguous. Between the trimmed V and J ends, which lost 4 bases and 0 bases, there was a span of 11 bases. CDR3 length equals 16 residues. In germline, CDR1 is SGHRS, CDR2 YFSETQ. CDR3 bases: TGCGCCAGCAGCGCCCGGGGTAGCTCCTATAATTCACCCCTCCACTTT. It yields the protein CASSARGSSYNSPLHF.

The chain has TRBV6-6 and TRBJ1-6; unclear D gene. This CDR3 comprises 15 residues. V shed 2 bases and J shed 0 bases, with 5 bases lying between them. Germline loops: CDR1 MNHNY, CDR2 SVGAGI (reference sequence). The CDR3 DNA sequence: TGTGCCAGCAGTTACCGGAGCTCCTATAATTCACCCCTCCACTTT. Translated: CASSYRSSYNSPLHF.

This chain joins TRBV19 and TRBJ2-1; 8 nucleotides line up with TRBD2. V dropped 3 bases and J dropped 6; count of bases not matched to a gene: 10. Per the germline V gene, CDR1 is LNHDA and CDR2 is SQIVND (reference sequence). The CDR3 length is 16 residues. CDR3 sequence: CASSILRSGSFNEQFF. The CDR3 nucleotides read TGTGCCAGTAGTATCCTCCGGAGCGGGAGTTTCAATGAGCAGTTCTTC.

This rearrangement joins TRBV19 to TRBJ2-2; unclear D gene. V dropped 5 bases and J dropped 7 bases, with 5 bases sitting between them. Germline V gene data show CDR1 as LNHDA and CDR2 as SQIVND (reference sequence). This CDR3 is 11 amino acids long. CDR3 amino acids: CASSPGGELFF. As DNA, the CDR3 is TGTGCCAGTAGTCCGGGCGGGGAGCTGTTTTTT.

This sequence joins TRBV19 and TRBJ2-1; 11 bases are a match to TRBD2. CDR3 length equals 16 residues. With V trimmed by 11 bases and J by 0 bases, 9 bases remained unmatched. In germline, CDR1 is LNHDA, CDR2 SQIVND (reference sequence). This CDR3 is CAPGLAGGSSYNEQFF. The CDR3 region has the DNA TGTGCCCCTGGTTTAGCGGGGGGGAGCTCCTACAATGAGCAGTTCTTC.

The chain joins TRBV5-1 to TRBJ1-1; tentatively, D is TRBD1 (5 bases). Trimming removed 4 bases at V and 10 bases at J, with 14 bases between. Germline lookup yields CDR1 SGHRS and CDR2 YFSETQ. This CDR3 contains 12 residues. CDR3 protein: CASSRGTSGAFF. CDR3 nucleotide sequence: TGCGCCAGCAGCCGAGGGACTTCGGGAGCTTTCTTT.

The chain combines TRBV28 with TRBJ1-3, with D possibly TRBD1 on 5 matching bases. Deletions cut 4 bases from V and 4 bases from J, with 17 bases between. CDR1 MDHEN and CDR2 SYDVKM come from the germline V gene. The CDR3 runs 16 residues. This CDR3 reads CASSSPTGGSGNTIYF. As DNA, the CDR3 is TGTGCCAGCAGTTCCCCGACGGGGGGATCAGGAAACACCATATATTTT.

The chain couples TRBV2 to TRBJ2-2; D unresolved. Between the trimmed V and J ends, which lost 5 bases and 9 bases, there was a span of 13 bases. Germline-derived CDR1 and CDR2 are SNHLY and FYNNEI. The CDR3 is 13 amino acids. CDR3 loop: CASSRHPPRELFF. The CDR3 DNA reads as TGTGCCAGCAGTAGACACCCTCCTAGGGAGCTGTTTTTT.

V gene TRBV5-8 combines with J gene TRBJ2-1; 11 bases match TRBD1. The CDR3 is 16 residues long. Trimming at V came to 1 base and at J to 8 bases, leaving 8 bases not matched to a gene. Looked up from germline, CDR1 is SGHTS and CDR2 is YDEGEE. The CDR3 loop is CASSLSGTGGYYEQFF. CDR3 DNA sequence: TGTGCCAGCAGCTTGTCCGGGACAGGGGGTTACTATGAGCAGTTCTTC.

The DNA of the CDR3 is TGTGCCAGCAGCTTTGGCATCACTGAAGCTTTCTTT. Its translation: CASSFGITEAFF. This chain uses TRBV5-4 with TRBJ1-1; D unresolved. Per the germline V gene, CDR1 is SGHNT and CDR2 is YYREEE (reference sequence). This CDR3 is built from 12 residues. V lost 2 bases and J 4 bases, leaving 6 bases between the germline ends.

This sequence joins TRBV15 and TRBJ1-5, with 7 bases lining up with TRBD1. Germline-derived CDR1 and CDR2 are LNHNV and YYDKDF (reference sequence). V was pared by 5 bases and J by 7 bases, with 11 bases of the junction left unmatched. The CDR3 length is 15 residues. This CDR3 is CATSDDREAYQPQHF. CDR3 nucleotides: TGTGCCACCAGCGACGACAGGGAAGCCTACCAGCCCCAGCATTTT.

The rearrangement joins TRBV6-5 to TRBJ2-4; TRBD1 agrees at 7 bases. V shed 7 bases, J shed 3 bases, and the junction held 6 bases outside the gene matches. The CDR3 loop spans 14 amino acids. Germline V gives CDR1 MNHEY, CDR2 SVGAGI. The CDR3 coding sequence is TGTGCCAGCATCGAAGGGGGCGACAAAAACATTCAGTACTTC. Translated: CASIEGGDKNIQYF.

The V call is TRBV9, the J call TRBJ2-3; D remains unclear. Germline CDR1 reads SGDLS; CDR2 reads YYNGEE. The CDR3 runs to 15 residues. V was trimmed by 0 bases and J by 6 bases, leaving 14 bases between them. The CDR3 bases are TGTGCCAGCAGCGTAGGGTTACTACCCTCGGATACGCAGTATTTT. As protein: CASSVGLLPSDTQYF.

This chain connects TRBV6-6 to TRBJ2-7; D ambiguous. V was pared by 2 bases and J by 3 bases, with 8 bases between. Germline CDR1 MNHNY, CDR2 SVGAGI (reference sequence). The CDR3 extends over 13 amino acids. The CDR3 DNA sequence: TGTGCCAGCAGTTACCAACAGAGCTACGAGCAGTACTTC. Residues: CASSYQQSYEQYF.

The V and J genes are TRBV3-1 (or the pseudogene TRBV3-2) and TRBJ2-7; 7 bases map to TRBD1. The germline V gene has CDR1 LGHDT and CDR2 YNNKEL (reference sequence). V shed 1 base and J 4 bases; nucleotides not matched to a gene: 4. CDR3 length equals 14 residues. CDR3 region: CASSQGTGKYEQYF. The CDR3 DNA follows: TGTGCCAGCAGCCAAGGGACAGGAAAATACGAGCAGTACTTC.

V gene TRBV12-5 combines with J gene TRBJ2-2; no definite D call. In germline, CDR1 is LGHNT, CDR2 FRNRAP. The CDR3 runs 16 residues. V dropped 0 bases and J dropped 4 bases, with 12 bases sitting between them. The CDR3 region has the DNA TGTGCTAGTGGTTTGGTACTTGGTGTCGGCACCGGGGAGCTGTTTTTT. Protein sequence: CASGLVLGVGTGELFF.

CDR3 residues: CASSHRGRKRNNEKLFF. For the CDR3, the DNA is TGCGCCAGCAGCCACAGGGGGCGCAAAAGGAATAATGAAAAACTGTTTTTT. This chain links TRBV10-1 with TRBJ1-4; 9 positions agree with TRBD1. The CDR3 extends over 17 amino acids. Germline CDR1 and CDR2: WNHNN and SYGVQD (reference sequence). V shed 6 bases and J 4 bases; nucleotides not matched to a gene: 12.

The genes are TRBV27 and TRBJ2-7, with 9 bases that match TRBD2. After removal of 1 base from V and 7 bases from J, the junction contained 8 bases not matched to a gene. This CDR3 is 15 amino acids long. The germline CDR1 and CDR2 sequences are MNHEY and SMNVEV (reference sequence). This CDR3 reads CASSLYGGRALEQYF. The CDR3 DNA sequence: TGTGCCAGCAGTTTATACGGCGGGAGGGCCTTGGAGCAGTACTTC.

The rearrangement joins TRBV5-6 to TRBJ2-4; the D gene is possibly TRBD2 (6 bases). The CDR3 is 14 amino acids. Germline V CDR1 and CDR2: SGHDT, YYEEEE. V was clipped by 0 bases and J by 6 bases, with 10 bases between them. CDR3 in amino acids: CASSLGGAGNIQYF. The DNA for the CDR3 is TGTGCCAGCAGCTTGGGCGGGGCAGGAAACATTCAGTACTTC.

This clone has a handful of counts. This chain links TRBV25-1 with TRBJ1-2; TRBD1 aligns across 9 bases. Germline V gives CDR1 MGHDK, CDR2 SYGVNS. J was trimmed by 3 bases and V by 1 base; bases with no gene match: 6. The CDR3 consists of 16 residues. The CDR3 nucleotides read TGTGCCAGCAGTGAATCCTCGACAGGGGGGTACTATGGCTACACCTTC. It specifies CASSESSTGGYYGYTF.

Regarding this clone: Other DNA sequences in this sample translate to the same CDR3. The chain couples TRBV27 to TRBJ2-7; 8 nucleotides align to TRBD2. The CDR3 loop spans 14 amino acids. V gave up 5 bases and J gave up 4 bases; unmatched junction bases: 7. Germline assignment: CDR1 MNHEY and CDR2 SMNVEV (reference sequence). The CDR3 region has the DNA TGTGCCAGCAGTCCAGAGCGGGGGCCTTACGAGCAGTACTTC. Amino acid sequence: CASSPERGPYEQYF.

The J gene is TRBJ1-1, the V gene TRBV7-9; 11 nucleotides match TRBD1. V was pared by 5 bases and J by 5 bases, with 10 bases of the junction left unmatched. The germline V gene has CDR1 SEHNR and CDR2 FQNEAQ (reference sequence). The CDR3 covers 16 residues. DNA for the CDR3: TGTGCCAGCAGCCGCGGACAGGGGGCTGGTAGTACTGAAGCTTTCTTT. Protein: CASSRGQGAGSTEAFF.

About this clone itself: The identical CDR3 is also encoded by other nucleotide sequences in the sample. V gene TRBV5-6 combines with J gene TRBJ2-2, with D hard to call. V was pared by 2 bases and J by 7 bases, with 3 bases between. Germline loops: CDR1 SGHDT, CDR2 YYEEEE. This CDR3 contains 11 residues. As DNA, the CDR3 is TGTGCCAGCAGCTTTAGCGGGGAGCTGTTTTTT. Translated: CASSFSGELFF. The variable domain in full, completed from reference TRBV5-6 and TRBJ2-2, reads DAGVTQSPTHLIKTRGQQVTLRCSPKSGHDTVSWYQQALGQGPQFIFQYYEEEERQRGNFPDRFSGHQFPNYSSELNVNALLLGDSALYLCASSFSGELFFGEGSRLTVL.

V gene TRBV3-1 (or the pseudogene TRBV3-2) combines with J gene TRBJ1-5, with 11 bases lining up with TRBD1. Unmatched junction bases numbered 2, after V lost 1 base and J lost 9 bases. CDR3 length: 14 amino acids. Germline V gene lookup returns CDR1 LGHDT and CDR2 YNNKEL (reference sequence). In DNA, the CDR3 is TGTGCCAGCAGCCAAGGGACAGGGGGCCGGCCCCAGCATTTT. Translation gives CASSQGTGGRPQHF.